This TCR beta chain derives from a study of T-cell reconstitution after alpha-beta-depleted transplantation in children. Study outcomes and limitations: Once a year had passed after transplant, T-cell counts and diversity came mostly from newly produced T cells.

Preparation of the TCRbeta library used unique molecular identifiers. TCRdb called the PCR reads again in MiXCR, with one record for every CDR3 protein. This table has around 580,000 distinct CDR3 sequences, more than 20% appearing once. The sample holds many counts of this clonotype. Its antigen is unidentified. CDR3 size: 12 residues. Per the germline V gene, CDR1 is WNHNN and CDR2 is SYGVQD (reference sequence). V lost 7 bases and J 3 bases, leaving 9 bases between the germline ends. The chain carries TRBV10-1 and TRBJ2-5; a weak D match, TRBD1 (5 bases). The starting material was PBMCs, obtained before TCRalphabeta/CD19-depleted stem cell transplant. This sequence originates from a boy younger than two with Wiskott-Aldrich syndrome, due to receive a stem cell transplant. CDR3 sequence reads: CASITGEETQYF. DNA of the CDR3: TGCGCCAGCATTACAGGAGAAGAGACCCAGTACTTC.